The 24 T cell receptor beta chains in this list originate from one sample, sequenced in a study of blood T cell repertoires in COVID-19. Clones were sequenced by immunoSEQ multiplex PCR, and TCRdb holds only the in-frame ones, with some missing. Of about 200,000 clones detected, around nine tenths appear once; the ten largest clones hold about 2.9%. The specimen was peripheral blood. All receptors come from a man aged 55 to 70 with acute or convalescent COVID-19.

The J gene is TRBJ1-2, the V gene TRBV6-1, with 11 positions matching TRBD1. Germline V gives CDR1 MNHNS, CDR2 SASEGT. CDR3 length: 17 amino acids. V dropped 3 bases and J dropped 4; count of bases not matched to a gene: 10. The CDR3 region is CASSDPGTGTGGYGYTF. The CDR3 DNA is TGTGCCAGCAGTGATCCCGGAACAGGGACAGGGGGCTATGGCTACACCTTC.

A single count supports this clone. This chain links TRBV7-2 with TRBJ2-5; D perhaps matches TRBD2 (7 bases). Germline V gene lookup returns CDR1 SGHTA and CDR2 FQGNSA. Deletions cut 3 bases from V and 5 bases from J, with 10 bases between. CDR3 length: 13 amino acids. As DNA, the CDR3 is TGTGCCAGCAGCTTTGGGGGGGCGGAGACCCAGTACTTC. Its translation: CASSFGGAETQYF.

The DNA for the CDR3 is TGTGCCAGTAGTACACTGGACAGGGGGCTGAGGAATGAGCAGTTCTTC. This encodes CASSTLDRGLRNEQFF. This chain links TRBV19 with TRBJ2-1; TRBD1 matches 11 bases. Germline V lookup: CDR1 LNHDA, CDR2 SQIVND (reference sequence). Trimming at V came to 4 bases and at J to 7 bases, leaving 9 bases not matched to a gene. CDR3 length equals 16 residues. Variable domain in full (rest from reference TRBV19 and TRBJ2-1): DGGITQSPKYLFRKEGQNVTLSCEQNLNHDAMYWYRQDPGQGLRLIYYSQIVNDFQKGDIAEGYSVSREKKESFPLTVTSAQKNPTAFYLCASSTLDRGLRNEQFFGPGTRLTVL.

This chain connects TRBV4-2 to TRBJ2-4, with 9 bases matching TRBD2. V gave up 1 base and J gave up 8 bases; unmatched junction bases: 6. Germline V lookup: CDR1 LGHNA, CDR2 YNFKEQ. This CDR3 spans 15 amino acids. In nucleotides, the CDR3 is TGTGCCAGCAGCCAAGCTCGCGGGGGGGTTGACATTCAGTACTTC. Protein product: CASSQARGGVDIQYF.

The rearrangement uses TRBV2 and TRBJ2-7; maybe TRBD1 (6 bases). Trimming took 3 bases from V and 3 from J, leaving 24 bases between them. The CDR3 has 18 amino acids. Germline V gene lookup returns CDR1 SNHLY and CDR2 FYNNEI. CDR3 loop: CASSDKKTWHKGDYEQYF. CDR3 in DNA: TGTGCCAGCAGTGACAAAAAAACGTGGCATAAGGGGGACTACGAGCAGTACTTC. The full variable domain, with the rest looked up from reference TRBV2 and TRBJ2-7, is EPEVTQTPSHQVTQMGQEVILRCVPISNHLYFYWYRQILGQKVEFLVSFYNNEISEKSEIFDDQFSVERPDGSNFTLKIRSTKLEDSAMYFCASSDKKTWHKGDYEQYFGPGTRLTVT.

This clone has only one observation. The V call is TRBV7-3, the J call TRBJ1-2; 10 bases align to TRBD1. CDR3 length: 17 residues. Per germline, CDR1 SGHTA and CDR2 FQGTGA. The V and J ends lost 0 bases and 3 bases, in that order; junction bases with no gene match: 7. The CDR3 sequence: CASSLTGGGQGDYGYTF. In nucleotides, the CDR3 is TGTGCCAGCAGCTTAACTGGGGGAGGACAGGGGGACTATGGCTACACCTTC.

The gene calls are TRBV2 and TRBJ2-7; no clear D gene. The CDR3 has 13 residues. V lost 3 bases and J lost 1, with 7 bases in between. CDR1 is SNHLY and CDR2 is FYNNEI in the germline V gene. CDR3 bases: TGTGCCAGCAGTGATTGGCAGTCCTACGAGCAGTACTTC. It yields the protein CASSDWQSYEQYF.

The gene calls are TRBV28 and TRBJ1-4, with TRBD1 as a possible D gene (5 bases). V dropped 3 bases and J dropped 7 bases, with 12 bases sitting between them. The germline V gene encodes CDR1 MDHEN and CDR2 SYDVKM. The CDR3 runs 14 residues. The CDR3 DNA is TGTGCCAGCAGTTTGGCGGGGGGTGGTGAAAAACTGTTTTTT. This sequence encodes CASSLAGGGEKLFF.

The rearrangement joins TRBV19 to TRBJ1-2; 10 bases are a match to TRBD1. CDR3 length: 15 residues. The V gene end was trimmed by 6 bases and the J gene end by 2 bases; junction bases not matched to a gene: 6. Germline CDR1 LNHDA, CDR2 SQIVND (reference sequence). Here the CDR3 DNA reads TGTGCCAGTAGGGACAGGGGGATAGCCAACTATGGCTACACCTTC. The encoded protein is CASRDRGIANYGYTF.

The chain joins TRBV7-3 to TRBJ1-5; the D gene is possibly TRBD1 (5 bases). This CDR3 has 16 residues. The V gene lost 1 base and the J gene lost 2 bases, with 12 bases spanning the gap. From germline, CDR1 is SGHTA and CDR2 FQGTGA. The CDR3: CASSLKGYTGNQPQHF. The CDR3 bases are TGTGCCAGCAGCTTAAAGGGGTATACGGGCAATCAGCCCCAGCATTTT.

The chain combines TRBV19 with TRBJ1-1; TRBD1 matches 7 bases. J lost 1 base, V lost 6 bases, and 11 bases had no gene match. Germline lookup yields CDR1 LNHDA and CDR2 SQIVND (reference sequence). The CDR3 loop spans 16 amino acids. This chain's CDR3 is CASSRGARGPNTEAFF. The DNA for the CDR3 is TGTGCCAGTAGCAGGGGGGCCAGGGGCCCGAACACTGAAGCTTTCTTT.

The table lists this clone with a count of one. This rearrangement joins TRBV10-2 to TRBJ1-4; possible D gene TRBD1, 6 bases. Germline V gives CDR1 WSHSY, CDR2 SAAADI. V was shortened by 6 bases and J by 4 bases, with 12 bases between the two germline ends. The CDR3 loop spans 14 amino acids. CDR3 nucleotide sequence: TGCGCCAGCAGCCTCAGACAGGATAATGAAAAACTGTTTTTT. Translation gives CASSLRQDNEKLFF.

This rearrangement joins TRBV18 to TRBJ1-5; 11 nucleotides agree with TRBD1. V shed 2 bases, J shed 6 bases, and the junction held 3 bases outside the gene matches. The CDR3 spans 15 residues. Germline V gives CDR1 KGHSH, CDR2 LQKENI. In nucleotides, the CDR3 is TGTGCCAGCTCACCAGACGGGACAGGGGGTCAGCCCCAGCATTTT. It is translated as CASSPDGTGGQPQHF.

The chain uses TRBV28 and TRBJ1-2; 7 nucleotides line up with TRBD1. V was clipped by 3 bases and J by 3 bases; unmatched bases: 1. Germline V gene data show CDR1 as MDHEN and CDR2 as SYDVKM. There are 13 residues in the CDR3. The CDR3 bases are TGTGCCAGCAGTTTGGGGACAGACTATGGCTACACCTTC. It yields the protein CASSLGTDYGYTF.

The rearrangement joins TRBV4-1 to TRBJ2-3; the match to TRBD2 covers 7 bases. Looked up from germline, CDR1 is MGHRA and CDR2 is YSYEKL. V lost 0 bases and J lost 6; bases outside the gene matches: 6. The CDR3 is 15 residues long. The CDR3 sequence: CASSQEGGSFDTQYF. The CDR3 region has the DNA TGCGCCAGCAGCCAAGAGGGAGGGTCGTTCGATACGCAGTATTTT.

The V gene is TRBV7-2, the J gene TRBJ1-6, with no clear D. The V end was cut by 6 bases, the J end by 7 bases, with 19 bases between. Germline loops: CDR1 SGHTA, CDR2 FQGNSA. The length of the CDR3 is 16 residues. CDR3 bases: TGTGCCAGCAGACCATCCGTCCCTGAGAGGAATTCACCCCTCCACTTT. This gives the protein CASRPSVPERNSPLHF.

The chain uses TRBV3-1 (or the pseudogene TRBV3-2) and TRBJ1-3; weak D call: TRBD1 (5 bases). The CDR3 consists of 16 residues. The V and J ends lost 3 bases and 3 bases respectively, with 15 bases between them. From germline, CDR1 is LGHDT and CDR2 YNNKEL (reference sequence). The CDR3 DNA sequence: TGTGCCAGCAGCCATTTTCCAGGGCAAATTGGAAACACCATATATTTT. It codes for CASSHFPGQIGNTIYF.

This clone was recorded only once. The V gene is TRBV11-2, the J gene TRBJ2-5, with 12 bases matching TRBD1. This CDR3 has 16 amino acids. V trimming: 5 bases; J trimming: 3 bases; junction bases outside the gene matches: 7. The V gene's germline CDR1 is SGHAT and CDR2 FQNNGV. This chain's CDR3 is CASSAGQGAVEETQYF. In DNA, the CDR3 is TGTGCCAGCAGCGCGGGACAGGGGGCAGTCGAAGAGACCCAGTACTTC.

The chain links TRBV12-5 to TRBJ1-5, with D tentatively TRBD1 (5 bases). The germline V and J ends were trimmed by 0 bases and 2 bases, with 11 bases remaining between them. Per the germline V gene, CDR1 is LGHNT and CDR2 is FRNRAP. There are 16 residues in the CDR3. The CDR3 sequence is CASGLVPGTRNQPQHF. In DNA form, the CDR3 reads TGTGCTAGTGGTTTGGTTCCCGGGACTCGCAATCAGCCCCAGCATTTT.

The chain joins TRBV19 to TRBJ1-6; 7 bases line up with TRBD1. This CDR3 has 16 amino acids. V was clipped by 1 base and J by 6 bases; unmatched bases: 6. Per germline, CDR1 LNHDA and CDR2 SQIVND (reference sequence). CDR3 loop: CASSIAPSGGNSPLHF. CDR3 nucleotides: TGTGCCAGTAGTATAGCCCCGTCAGGGGGTAATTCACCCCTCCACTTT.

The rearrangement uses TRBV29-1 and TRBJ1-1; 7 bases match TRBD1. The germline V gene encodes CDR1 SQVTM and CDR2 ANQGSEA. V trimming: 7 bases; J trimming: 4 bases; junction bases outside the gene matches: 15. The CDR3 length is 15 residues. CDR3 sequence reads: CSGIDSGGSGTEAFF. The CDR3 DNA reads TGCAGCGGAATTGATTCAGGGGGATCGGGCACTGAAGCTTTCTTT.

The chain has TRBV13 and TRBJ2-5; 9 bases match TRBD2. CDR1 PRHDT and CDR2 FYEKMQ come from the germline V gene (reference sequence). The V segment lost 2 bases and the J segment 5 bases; nucleotides outside the gene matches: 12. There are 17 residues in the CDR3. CDR3 sequence reads: CASSLRGRGGSSETQYF. CDR3 sequence (DNA): TGTGCCAGCAGCTTAAGAGGGCGGGGGGGCTCCTCGGAGACCCAGTACTTC.

The chain has TRBV9 and TRBJ2-6; TRBD1 aligns across 12 bases. The V gene's germline CDR1 is SGDLS and CDR2 YYNGEE. The CDR3 totals 18 residues. V trimming: 4 bases; J trimming: 2 bases; junction bases outside the gene matches: 7. The CDR3 region has the DNA TGTGCCAGCAGCCCCCAGGGACAGGGGGCGGCTGGGGCCAACGTCCTGACTTTC. It translates to CASSPQGQGAAGANVLTF.

CDR3 bases: TGCGCCAGCAGCAGTGGGGCTAGCGGGTACAATGAGCAGTTCTTC. Amino acids: CASSSGASGYNEQFF. The genes are TRBV5-1 and TRBJ2-1; 8 nucleotides match TRBD2. Germline CDR1 reads SGHRS; CDR2 reads YFSETQ. The CDR3 extends over 15 amino acids. V gave up 4 bases and J gave up 4 bases; unmatched junction bases: 7.